This T cell receptor (beta chain) was captured by sequencing in a study of T-cell reconstitution after alpha-beta-depleted transplantation in children (dated by TCRdb to about 2016). Background for the entire study: Using TCR repertoire profiling, the study quantitatively followed how T-cell immune reconstitution unfolded in children after TCRalphabeta/CD19-depleted allogeneic hematopoietic cell transplantation. What the research found in general, with its limitations: About two months after transplant, the apparently early recovery of alphabetaT-cell counts reportedly depended on just several hundred clones that had expanded rapidly and came from non-depleted graft cells. Over the following months the frequencies of hyperexpanded clones went down, and after one year T-cell counts and TCRbeta diversity were mostly credited to newly produced T cells. In some patients, high TCRbeta diversity at day 60 was attributed to recipient T cells and intrathymic progenitors that had survived conditioning.

The CDR3, cysteine through phenylalanine, is 15 amino acids long. Kept here is only the CDR3 DNA, which spans 45 bases and is read in frame from base 1. Clipping removes 5 bases from V and 6 bases from J, with 7 as the unmatched junction base count. The germline V gene (reference sequence) gives CDR1 as SEHNR and CDR2 as FQNEAQ. The library was built by means of PCR. The instrument was an Illumina HiSeq 2500. TCR libraries were prepared with molecular barcoding, using unique molecular identifiers to normalize TCRbeta repertoire quantification. TCRdb trimmed public reads at Q25 via fastp, called clones via MiXCR and kept in-frame beta chains. Rows are unified per CDR3 protein, each entry keeping the most common DNA and genes. The table for this sample lists fewer than 550,000 distinct CDR3 sequences; approximately 10% of them were counted only once. Around 13% of the sample lies in the top ten. This specimen's treatment or condition label, per the study, means: allogeneic hematopoietic cell transplantation with graft depleted of TCRalphabeta T cells and CD19 B cells. The transplant recipients were children given TCRalphabeta/CD19-depleted allogeneic hematopoietic cell grafts.

As for this clonotype: It lacks a known antigen. No much larger clone exists at a distance of one base, and base qualities are not known.

Sequenced material: PBMCs, mostly from graft donor cells, taken 180 days after TCRalphabeta/CD19-depleted stem cell transplant. This sequence was found in a female patient aged 2-15 years who had a stem cell transplant for aplastic anemia, so the T cells may come from the graft donor. The chain uses TRBV7-9 and TRBJ2-1; 10 bases in the junction line up with TRBD2. Here is the DNA: TGTGCCAGCAGCCAACTAGCGGGAAGGGTCAATGAGCAGTTCTTC. It translates as CASSQLAGRVNEQFF.